One T cell receptor (beta chain) is described in this entry. This specimen belongs to a study of blood T cell repertoires in COVID-19. Study details: Sample material is recorded as cDNA or gDNA derived from T cells, B-cell-depleted T cells, or PBMCs.

TCRdb keeps only in-frame clones here, not all; method: immunoSEQ multiplex PCR. The sample lists about 120,000 clones, 78% occurring once. V was shortened by 3 bases and J by 0 bases, with 9 bases between the two germline ends. Germline loops: CDR1 KGHSH, CDR2 LQKENI. The length of the CDR3 is 14 residues. The sample taken for sequencing was peripheral blood. This receptor was identified in a man in his 70s with acute or convalescent COVID-19. The V call is TRBV18, the J call TRBJ2-7; TRBD1 might be the D (6 bases). CDR3 sequence reads: CASSPRGSSYEQYF. The CDR3 DNA is TGTGCCAGCTCACCGAGGGGGAGCTCCTACGAGCAGTACTTC.